A selection of T cell receptor beta chains follows, all from one sample in a study of cytomegalovirus exposure and HLA in healthy donors. Profiling relied on immunoSEQ multiplex PCR, and the TCRdb table lists in-frame clones only, not all of them. The sample features 55,000 to 80,000 clones, with under 3% in its top ten. Material: PBMCs. These receptors all come from a man aged 35 to 55 in good health and CMV-seronegative. Both conserved end residues are part of each CDR3. D genes are given only for firm matches.

J gene | V gene | D gene | CDR3 protein | CDR3 DNA
TRBJ2-2 | TRBV7-3 | - | CASRPEQGAGELFF | TGTGCCAGCAGACCCGAACAGGGAGCCGGGGAGCTGTTTTTT
TRBJ1-2 | TRBV23-1 | - | CASSQPGPVGYGYTF | TGCGCCAGCAGTCAACCAGGGCCGGTTGGATATGGCTACACCTTC
TRBJ2-2 | TRBV2 | TRBD2 | CASTPSGVSGELFF | TGTGCCAGCACTCCTAGCGGGGTTTCCGGGGAGCTGTTTTTT
TRBJ2-7 | TRBV30 | TRBD1 | CAWGTGGEQYF | TGTGCCTGGGGAACAGGGGGAGAGCAGTACTTC
TRBJ1-3 | TRBV7-8 | TRBD1 | CASSFQTGGTGNTIYF | TGTGCCAGCAGCTTCCAAACAGGGGGCACTGGAAACACCATATATTTT
TRBJ1-2 | TRBV5-8 | TRBD1 | CASSALQGADGYTF | TGTGCCAGCAGCGCATTGCAGGGGGCGGATGGCTACACCTTC
TRBJ2-7 | TRBV30 | TRBD1 | CAWSSGQGYEQYF | TGTGCCTGGAGCTCGGGACAGGGCTACGAGCAGTACTTC
TRBJ2-7 | TRBV20-1 | TRBD1 | CSSQGRYEQYF | TGCAGTTCACAGGGGCGCTACGAGCAGTACTTC
TRBJ2-1 | TRBV11-2 | - | CASSWGQGVYNEQFF | TGTGCCAGCAGCTGGGGGCAGGGTGTCTACAATGAGCAGTTCTTC
TRBJ2-1 | TRBV19 | TRBD1 | CASSIARDRVYNEQFF | TGTGCCAGTAGTATAGCCCGGGACAGGGTGTACAATGAGCAGTTCTTC
TRBJ1-5 | TRBV19 | - | CASSIVVGAGQPQHF | TGTGCCAGTAGTATAGTAGTAGGGGCCGGTCAGCCCCAGCATTTT
TRBJ2-2 | TRBV30 | TRBD2 | CAWRGRGINTGELFF | TGTGCCTGGAGGGGGAGGGGAATTAACACCGGGGAGCTGTTTTTT
TRBJ1-6 | TRBV6-5 | - | CASRWSEHHNSPLHF | TGTGCCAGCAGATGGTCCGAACACCATAATTCACCCCTCCACTTT
TRBJ2-7 | TRBV6-5 | TRBD1 | CASSYGNRGPYEQYF | TGTGCCAGCAGTTACGGAAACAGGGGGCCCTACGAGCAGTACTTC
TRBJ1-1 | TRBV7-6 | TRBD1 | CASSYRTGGNTEAFF | TGTGCCAGCAGCTATAGGACAGGGGGGAACACTGAAGCTTTCTTT
TRBJ1-5 | TRBV7-9 | TRBD1 | CASSPGGFKGTGNQPQHF | TGTGCCAGCAGCCCAGGCGGGTTTAAGGGGACAGGCAATCAGCCCCAGCATTTT
TRBJ1-3 | TRBV5-4 | TRBD1 | CASSFTAGGTIYF | TGTGCCAGCAGCTTTACTGCAGGGGGAACCATATATTTT
TRBJ1-1 | TRBV2 | TRBD1 | CASSGPGQGDLSNTEAFF | TGTGCCAGCAGTGGACCGGGGCAGGGGGACCTTTCGAACACTGAAGCTTTCTTT
TRBJ1-6 | TRBV9 | - | CASSVAGNNSPLHF | TGTGCCAGCAGCGTAGCAGGAAATAATTCACCCCTCCACTTT
TRBJ2-1 | TRBV7-2 | - | CASSLWRGEQFF | TGTGCCAGCAGCTTATGGAGGGGCGAGCAGTTCTTC
TRBJ2-7 | TRBV4-2 | - | CASSQDSGYEQYF | TGTGCCAGCAGCCAAGATTCAGGCTACGAGCAGTACTTC
TRBJ2-5 | TRBV30 | TRBD2 | CAWSGRETQYF | TGTGCCTGGAGCGGGAGGGAGACCCAGTACTTC